Listed here are 10 T cell receptor beta chains from one sample, sequenced in a study of blood T cell repertoires in COVID-19. The table came from immunoSEQ multiplex PCR; TCRdb's copy has only in-frame clones and leaves some out. The sample lists tens of thousands of clones, about four fifths occurring once. The sequencing sample was made of peripheral blood. These receptors all stem from a man between 70 and 80 years old who had recovered from COVID-19.

The rearrangement uses TRBV19 and TRBJ1-5; D remains ambiguous. V was shortened by 3 bases and J by 5 bases, with 8 bases between the two germline ends. This CDR3 region has 13 residues. Looked up from germline, CDR1 is LNHDA and CDR2 is SQIVND (reference sequence). The CDR3 sequence: CASSMGEYQPQHF. CDR3 coding DNA: TGTGCCAGTAGTATGGGAGAGTATCAGCCCCAGCATTTT.

This clone was found once. The rearrangement links TRBV30 to TRBJ1-2; a possible D gene is TRBD1 (5 bases). V was clipped by 3 bases and J by 7 bases, with 15 bases between them. This CDR3 is 13 amino acids long. The germline CDR1 and CDR2 sequences are GTSNPN and SVGIG (reference sequence). CDR3 in DNA: TGTGCCTGGAGCGATAGGGGTAATGCTGGCTACACCTTC. Protein: CAWSDRGNAGYTF.

The V call is TRBV11-3, the J call TRBJ2-7; 10 bases line up with TRBD2. The CDR3 runs 15 residues. V lost 1 base, J lost 2 bases, and 2 bases stayed unmatched. CDR1 SGHNT and CDR2 YENEEA come from the germline V gene. In nucleotides, the CDR3 is TGTGCCAGCAGCTTAGTTGGGACTAGCGCCTACGAGCAGTACTTC. Translated: CASSLVGTSAYEQYF.

V gene TRBV11-2 combines with J gene TRBJ2-5; D is perhaps TRBD2 (5 bases). The CDR3 runs 13 residues. Trimming stripped 5 bases from V and 5 bases from J, with 12 bases between. Germline V gives CDR1 SGHAT, CDR2 FQNNGV. The CDR3 nucleotides read TGTGCCAGCAGCGGAAGCCAGCGGGAGACCCAGTACTTC. Its protein is CASSGSQRETQYF.

This clone was found a few times. The same CDR3 also results from other DNA sequences found in this sample. The chain has TRBV5-1 and TRBJ2-1; no clear D gene. Trimming removed 1 base from V and 1 base from J, with 9 bases in between. Germline V gene sequence: CDR1 SGHRS, CDR2 YFSETQ. This CDR3 contains 15 residues. The CDR3 is CASSLSGSSYNEQFF. In DNA, the CDR3 is TGCGCCAGCAGCTTGTCTGGTAGTTCCTACAATGAGCAGTTCTTC.

The chain joins TRBV4-3 to TRBJ2-3; D may be TRBD1 (5 bases). CDR1 is LGHNA, CDR2 YSLEER, per germline. This CDR3 spans 14 amino acids. V lost 0 bases to trimming and J lost 6 bases, with 10 bases between them. As DNA, the CDR3 is TGCGCCAGCAGCCAAGATTTAGGGGTGGATACGCAGTATTTT. This translates into CASSQDLGVDTQYF.

The CDR3 DNA sequence: TGTGCCAGCAGCTTAGACGACTGGGGCGGCTCTGGAAACACCATATATTTT. Protein product: CASSLDDWGGSGNTIYF. The J gene is TRBJ1-3, the V gene TRBV7-9; D may be TRBD1 (5 bases). With 1 base removed from V and 0 bases from J, the gap between germline ends came to 13 bases. The V gene's germline CDR1 is SEHNR and CDR2 FQNEAQ (reference sequence). The CDR3 covers 17 residues.

The chain is built from TRBV6-2 or TRBV6-3 and TRBJ1-2; tentatively, D is TRBD1 (5 bases). Trimming pared 6 bases from V and 7 bases from J, leaving 18 bases between. This CDR3 is 14 amino acids long. CDR1 is MNHEY, CDR2 SVGEGT, per germline. CDR3 region: CASSPFQGTPGYTF. CDR3 coding DNA: TGTGCCAGCAGCCCATTCCAGGGTACCCCTGGCTACACCTTC.

This clone was seen only a few times. The V and J genes are TRBV9 and TRBJ2-3, with D possibly TRBD2 on 5 matching bases. Trimming pared 4 bases from V and 2 bases from J, leaving 23 bases between. This CDR3 is built from 18 residues. Germline loops: CDR1 SGDLS, CDR2 YYNGEE. CDR3 in DNA: TGTGCCAGCAGCAGTCCGGTAGAGTTAGCGCCTTCCACAGATACGCAGTATTTT. Its protein product is CASSSPVELAPSTDTQYF.

The rearrangement uses TRBV7-2 and TRBJ2-3; 7 positions agree with TRBD1. Per the germline V gene, CDR1 is SGHTA and CDR2 is FQGNSA. The CDR3 is 15 amino acids. The junction had 11 bases not matched to a gene; V was cut back by 3 bases and J by 8 bases. The CDR3 is CASSFGRQGRGTQYF. For the CDR3, the DNA is TGTGCCAGCAGCTTCGGTAGACAGGGAAGGGGTACGCAGTATTTT.